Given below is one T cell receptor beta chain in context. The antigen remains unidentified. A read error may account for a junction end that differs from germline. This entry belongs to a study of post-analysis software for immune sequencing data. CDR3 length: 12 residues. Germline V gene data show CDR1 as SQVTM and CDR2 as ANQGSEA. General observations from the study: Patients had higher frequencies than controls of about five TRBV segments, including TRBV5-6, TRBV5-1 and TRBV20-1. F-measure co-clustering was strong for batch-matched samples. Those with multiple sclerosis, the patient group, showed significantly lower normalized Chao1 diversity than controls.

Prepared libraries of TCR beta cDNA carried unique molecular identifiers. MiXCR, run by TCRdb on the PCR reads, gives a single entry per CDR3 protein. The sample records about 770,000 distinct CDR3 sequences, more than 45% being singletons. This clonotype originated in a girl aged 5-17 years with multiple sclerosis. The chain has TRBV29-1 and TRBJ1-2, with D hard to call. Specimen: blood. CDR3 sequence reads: CGVSLSDYGYTF. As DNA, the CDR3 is TGCGGCGTTTCCCTTTCTGACTATGGCTACACCTTC.